The subject of this entry is one T cell receptor beta chain. This sample is drawn from a study of neoadjuvant anti-PD-1 for oral cavity cancer. Study context: Patients without progression received a fourth nivolumab dose around day 43, then surgical resection on days 50-56.

The patients had HPV-negative, locally advanced oral cavity squamous cell carcinoma. Six replicates per PBMC sample, mostly from roughly 0.45 ug of genomic DNA. Generated by immunoSEQ multiplex PCR, the TCRdb table keeps only in-frame clones and is missing some. This table holds tens of thousands of clones, 80% to 90% found once. Trimming removed 4 bases at V and 5 bases at J, with 11 bases between. The length of the CDR3 is 13 residues. The germline V gene encodes CDR1 ENHRY and CDR2 SYGVKD. V gene TRBV10-3 combines with J gene TRBJ1-1; possible D gene TRBD1, 6 bases. The TCR comes from a person aged 40-85 years with oral cavity squamous cell carcinoma. Sequencing used PBMCs, obtained before nivolumab (anti-PD-1) treatment. CDR3 sequence: CAISGTGKTEAFF. As DNA, the CDR3 is TGTGCCATCAGTGGTACAGGGAAGACTGAAGCTTTCTTT.